The 7 T cell receptor beta chains reported below all come from one sample, sequenced in a study of control samples from healthy donors and cancer patients. TCRdb keeps only in-frame clones here, not all; method: immunoSEQ multiplex PCR. The sample lists about 130,000 clones; 80% to 95% were seen once. The sample comprised PBMCs. These receptor sequences come from an elderly man with head and neck cancer.

This chain joins TRBV7-8 and TRBJ2-2, with TRBD2 as a possible D gene (5 bases). Looked up from germline, CDR1 is SGHVS and CDR2 is FQNEAQ. V was trimmed by 4 bases and J by 1 base, leaving 16 bases between them. The CDR3 contains 17 residues. The CDR3 coding sequence is TGTGCCAGCAGCTCCGGACGGGGTGTGGGGAACACCGGGGAGCTGTTTTTT. Protein product: CASSSGRGVGNTGELFF. The variable domain in full, with the rest retrieved from reference TRBV7-8 and TRBJ2-2, is GAGVSQSPRYKVAKRGQDVALRCDPISGHVSLFWYQQALGQGPEFLTYFQNEAQLDKSGLPSDRFFAERPEGSVSTLKIQRTQQEDSAVYLCASSSGRGVGNTGELFFGEGSRLTVL.

Concerning this clone: Other DNA variants within this sample encode the same CDR3. V and J are TRBV19 and TRBJ1-5, with a tentative D call TRBD1 (6 bases). V was trimmed by 1 base and J by 7 bases, leaving 8 bases between them. The CDR3 has 13 amino acids. Germline-derived CDR1 and CDR2 are LNHDA and SQIVND (reference sequence). Here the CDR3 reads CASSIGRGQPQHF. The CDR3 nucleotides are TGTGCCAGTAGTATAGGAAGGGGGCAGCCCCAGCATTTT.

J is TRBJ2-1 and V is TRBV25-1; either TRBD1 or TRBD2 may fit D (5 bases each). Trimming shortened V by 6 bases and J by 5 bases, and 17 bases separated the two germline ends. Germline V gene sequence: CDR1 MGHDK, CDR2 SYGVNS. The CDR3 extends over 15 amino acids. The CDR3 here is CASSPRGRLHNEQFF. The CDR3 DNA is TGTGCCAGCAGCCCCCGGGGACGCCTCCACAATGAGCAGTTCTTC.

The V call is TRBV30, the J call TRBJ1-6; TRBD1 aligns across 11 bases. CDR1 is GTSNPN and CDR2 is SVGIG in the germline V gene (reference sequence). This CDR3 is 14 amino acids long. Losses at the gene ends were 1 base for V and 9 bases for J; bases not matched to a gene: 2. CDR3 in DNA: TGTGCCTGGAGTGCCGGGACAGGGGGTTCACCCCTCCACTTT. Translation: CAWSAGTGGSPLHF.

This rearrangement joins TRBV6-2 or TRBV6-3 to TRBJ2-7; the match to TRBD2 covers 8 bases. This CDR3 comprises 14 residues. V lost 5 bases to trimming and J lost 2 bases; unmatched junction nucleotides: 5. CDR1 and CDR2 from the germline V gene are MNHEY and SVGEGT. The CDR3 here is CASSISGNTYEQYF. The CDR3 DNA reads as TGTGCCAGCAGTATTAGCGGGAATACCTACGAGCAGTACTTC.

This sequence joins TRBV10-2 and TRBJ2-5; D not resolved. Germline V gives CDR1 WSHSY, CDR2 SAAADI. The CDR3 has 13 amino acids. The ends were cut back, 1 base at V and 0 bases at J, with 3 bases in the middle. The CDR3 loop is CASSEFNQETQYF. In nucleotides, the CDR3 is TGCGCCAGCAGTGAGTTCAACCAAGAGACCCAGTACTTC.

The chain has TRBV7-9 and TRBJ1-1; TRBD1 matches 7 bases. J gave up 11 bases and V 0 bases, and 15 bases lay outside the gene matches. CDR3 length equals 16 residues. Germline values: CDR1 SEHNR, CDR2 FQNEAQ (reference sequence). The CDR3 loop is CASSLAYRTGIRRAFF. The CDR3 DNA sequence: TGTGCCAGCAGCTTAGCGTACAGGACAGGCATCCGACGGGCTTTCTTT.